These 17 T cell receptor beta chains share one sample of origin, sequenced in a study of blood T cells in healthy people across ages. Primed by a sample-barcoded 5' primer and a J-beta primer mix, a second PCR proceeded for roughly 6 to 12 cycles. TCRdb re-called the 5' RACE reads with MiXCR, one entry per CDR3 protein. The sample has approximately 1.5 million distinct CDR3 sequences, roughly 43% seen once. The sequenced material came from blood. These receptor sequences come from a woman aged 18-29 years in good health.

There are a few counts of this clonotype. The rearrangement joins TRBV15 to TRBJ1-1; 7 positions agree with TRBD1. The CDR3 has 16 residues. Germline CDR1 LNHNV, CDR2 YYDKDF (reference sequence). V shed 4 bases and J 4 bases; nucleotides not matched to a gene: 12. In DNA form, the CDR3 reads TGTGCCACCAGCACGCCAACAGGGGTGCGTGGCACTGAAGCTTTCTTT. This codes for CATSTPTGVRGTEAFF.

The rearrangement joins TRBV6-5 to TRBJ1-2; 7 bases are a match to TRBD1. This CDR3 contains 14 residues. The V segment lost 5 bases and the J segment 6 bases; nucleotides outside the gene matches: 9. Per germline, CDR1 MNHEY and CDR2 SVGAGI. CDR3 DNA: TGTGCCAGCAGTGTGACCGGGACAGAGGATGGCTACACCTTC. The encoded protein is CASSVTGTEDGYTF.

The chain employs TRBV2 and TRBJ1-2; D is possibly TRBD1 (5 bases). The V gene's germline CDR1 is SNHLY and CDR2 FYNNEI. V was pared by 3 bases and J by 2 bases, with 16 bases between. CDR3 length: 16 amino acids. The CDR3 spells CASSDVGVGTNYGYTF. For the CDR3, the DNA is TGTGCCAGCAGTGATGTGGGTGTCGGGACGAACTATGGCTACACCTTC.

This clonotype was seen a few times. The chain carries TRBV5-1 and TRBJ1-1, with 8 nucleotides matching TRBD1. Germline V CDR1 and CDR2: SGHRS, YFSETQ. The CDR3 runs to 16 residues. V dropped 0 bases and J dropped 0; count of bases not matched to a gene: 4. The CDR3 region has the DNA TGCGCCAGCAGCTTGGCCCAGGGGGCTATGAACACTGAAGCTTTCTTT. Protein product: CASSLAQGAMNTEAFF. The complete variable domain, with remaining parts taken from reference TRBV5-1 and TRBJ1-1, reads KAGVTQTPRYLIKTRGQQVTLSCSPISGHRSVSWYQQTPGQGLQFLFEYFSETQRNKGNFPGRFSGRQFSNSRSEMNVSTLELGDSALYLCASSLAQGAMNTEAFFGQGTRLTVV.

The CDR3 nucleotides are TGTGCCAGCAGCTTCACACCACAGGGGGCGCACGAGCAGTACTTC. Protein sequence: CASSFTPQGAHEQYF. The V and J genes are TRBV7-2 and TRBJ2-4; 9 bases are shared with TRBD1. The J call may be faulty, since TRBJ2-7 better matches the DNA end. The CDR3 covers 15 residues. The germline gives CDR1 SGHTA, CDR2 FQGNSA.

The V and J genes are TRBV6-6 and TRBJ2-3; possibly TRBD1 for D (5 bases). The germline V gene has CDR1 MNHNY and CDR2 SVGAGI (reference sequence). The ends were cut back, 5 bases at V and 2 bases at J, with 20 bases in the middle. This CDR3 region has 17 residues. CDR3 loop: CASSTPWGPKLTDTQYF. The CDR3 coding sequence is TGTGCCAGCAGTACCCCGTGGGGCCCTAAACTCACAGATACGCAGTATTTT.

The rearrangement links TRBV6-2 or TRBV6-3 to TRBJ1-1, with a tentative D call TRBD1 (5 bases). The CDR3 loop spans 14 amino acids. The V gene lost 4 bases and the J gene lost 3 bases, with 12 bases spanning the gap. Germline values: CDR1 MNHEY, CDR2 SVGEGT. The chain's CDR3 is CASSSQGEYTEAFF. As DNA, the CDR3 is TGTGCCAGCAGTTCGCAGGGCGAATACACTGAAGCTTTCTTT.

Only a few counts were recorded for this clonotype. The chain combines TRBV20-1 with TRBJ1-2, with 10 positions matching TRBD1. The CDR3 is made up of 18 amino acids. Unmatched junction bases numbered 14, after V lost 0 bases and J lost 4 bases. Germline CDR1 and CDR2: DFQATT and SNEGSKA (reference sequence). CDR3 sequence reads: CSARDPRTGGISIYGYTF. CDR3 in DNA: TGCAGTGCTAGAGATCCCCGGACAGGGGGAATTAGTATCTATGGCTACACCTTC.

The chain joins TRBV6-2 or TRBV6-3 to TRBJ2-5; a weak D match, TRBD2 (5 bases). The CDR3 length is 12 residues. From germline, CDR1 is MNHEY and CDR2 SVGEGT. Between the trimmed V and J ends, which lost 5 bases and 11 bases, there was a span of 15 bases. CDR3 amino acids: CASSARLWEQYF. The CDR3 nucleotides read TGTGCCAGCAGTGCTAGACTGTGGGAGCAGTACTTC.

This clonotype has more than one count but fewer than ten. V usage is TRBV6-6 and J usage is TRBJ2-3; D is undetermined. CDR3 length: 15 residues. Trimming stripped 3 bases from V and 2 bases from J, with 12 bases between. Germline CDR1 MNHNY, CDR2 SVGAGI (reference sequence). The CDR3 DNA follows: TGTGCCAGCAGTTATGGCCCTCAACCCACAGATACGCAGTATTTT. Residues: CASSYGPQPTDTQYF.

This clonotype appeared a few times. J is TRBJ2-1 and V is TRBV12-3 or TRBV12-4; 11 nucleotides line up with TRBD2. The CDR3 is 17 residues long. Unmatched junction bases numbered 11, after V lost 0 bases and J lost 10 bases. CDR3 nucleotides: TGTGCCAGCAGTTTAGCGTTAGGGACTAGCGGAGAATTAGAGCAGTTCTTC. Protein: CASSLALGTSGELEQFF.

The rearrangement links TRBV4-3 to TRBJ1-1, with D possibly TRBD1 on 5 matching bases. Germline V gene data show CDR1 as LGHNA and CDR2 as YSLEER. The ends were cut back, 2 bases at V and 0 bases at J, with 10 bases in the middle. This CDR3 is built from 15 residues. CDR3 DNA: TGCGCCAGCAGCCAACTGACAGTTATGAACACTGAAGCTTTCTTT. Its translation: CASSQLTVMNTEAFF.

The V call is TRBV20-1, the J call TRBJ1-6; maybe TRBD1 (6 bases). The CDR3 is made up of 13 amino acids. Per the germline V gene, CDR1 is DFQATT and CDR2 is SNEGSKA (reference sequence). V was clipped by 3 bases and J by 10 bases, with 13 bases between them. The CDR3 region is CSASSGTSSPLHF. CDR3 DNA: TGCAGTGCTAGTTCTGGGACATCCTCACCCCTCCACTTT.

This clonotype came up a few times. This chain links TRBV6-1 with TRBJ2-3; a weak D match, TRBD1 (5 bases). The germline V gene has CDR1 MNHNS and CDR2 SASEGT. There are 14 residues in the CDR3. V lost 3 bases to trimming and J lost 4 bases, with 11 bases between them. The CDR3 loop is CASSDWGGADTQYF. CDR3 nucleotide sequence: TGTGCCAGCAGTGACTGGGGCGGTGCAGATACGCAGTATTTT.

The chain carries TRBV24-1 and TRBJ2-1, with 10 bases fitting TRBD1. The CDR3 is made up of 14 amino acids. The V gene end was trimmed by 9 bases and the J gene end by 5 bases; junction bases not matched to a gene: 6. Germline lookup yields CDR1 KGHDR and CDR2 SFDVKD. Here the CDR3 DNA reads TGTGCCACCGCTGGGACAGGGGAGAACAATGAGCAGTTCTTC. It is translated as CATAGTGENNEQFF.

This clonotype was observed a handful of times. The chain has TRBV20-1 and TRBJ2-1; either TRBD1 or TRBD2 may supply D (5 bases each). The CDR3 loop spans 17 amino acids. V was cut by 3 bases and J by 1 base, with 19 bases left in between. Per germline, CDR1 DFQATT and CDR2 SNEGSKA (reference sequence). The CDR3 bases are TGCAGTGCTAGTCACCCACCCGTGGGGGTATCCTACAATGAGCAGTTCTTC. Its protein is CSASHPPVGVSYNEQFF.

Concerning this clonotype itself: A much larger clone differs by one base, so this may be a read error. The V call is TRBV7-9, the J call TRBJ1-1; 7 bases map to TRBD1. CDR3 length equals 15 residues. CDR1 is SEHNR, CDR2 FQNEAQ, per germline (reference sequence). Germline trimming cut 2 bases from V and 4 bases from J; bases unmatched to any gene: 7. CDR3 DNA: TGTGCCAGCAGCTTAACCGGGACAGTGAGCACTGAAGCTTTCTTT. Its protein is CASSLTGTVSTEAFF.